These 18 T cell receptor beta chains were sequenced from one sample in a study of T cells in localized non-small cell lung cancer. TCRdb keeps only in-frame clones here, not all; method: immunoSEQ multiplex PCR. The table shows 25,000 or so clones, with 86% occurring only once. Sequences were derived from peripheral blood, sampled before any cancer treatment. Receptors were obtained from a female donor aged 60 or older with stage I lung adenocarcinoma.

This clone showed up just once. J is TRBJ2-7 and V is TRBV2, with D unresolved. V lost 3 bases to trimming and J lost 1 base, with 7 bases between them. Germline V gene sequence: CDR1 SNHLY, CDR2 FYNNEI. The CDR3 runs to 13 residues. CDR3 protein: CASSDLGSYEQYF. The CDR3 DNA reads TGTGCCAGCAGTGATTTAGGGTCCTACGAGCAGTACTTC.

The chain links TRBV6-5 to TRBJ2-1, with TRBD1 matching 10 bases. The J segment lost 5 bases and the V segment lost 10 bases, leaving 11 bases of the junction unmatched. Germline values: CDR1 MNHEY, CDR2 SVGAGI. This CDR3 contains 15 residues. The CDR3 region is CATGPRTGGNNEQFF. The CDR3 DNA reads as TGTGCCACCGGTCCCCGGACAGGGGGAAACAATGAGCAGTTCTTC.

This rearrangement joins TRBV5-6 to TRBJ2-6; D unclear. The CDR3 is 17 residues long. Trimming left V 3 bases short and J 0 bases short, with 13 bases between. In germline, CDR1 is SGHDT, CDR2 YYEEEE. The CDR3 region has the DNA TGTGCCAGCAGCTCGGGTGGCGGAATCTCTGGGGCCAACGTCCTGACTTTC. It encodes CASSSGGGISGANVLTF.

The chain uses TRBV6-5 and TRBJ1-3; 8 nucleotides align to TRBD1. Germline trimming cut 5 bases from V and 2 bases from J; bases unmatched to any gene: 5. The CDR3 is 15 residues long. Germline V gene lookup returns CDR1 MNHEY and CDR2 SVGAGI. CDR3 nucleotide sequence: TGTGCCAGCAGTCGGCAGGGGGCGCCTGGAAACACCATATATTTT. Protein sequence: CASSRQGAPGNTIYF.

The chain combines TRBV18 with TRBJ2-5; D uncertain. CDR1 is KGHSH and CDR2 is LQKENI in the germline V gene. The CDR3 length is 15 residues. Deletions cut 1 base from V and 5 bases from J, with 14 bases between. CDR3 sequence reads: CASSPLSEPRETQYF. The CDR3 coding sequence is TGTGCCAGCTCACCACTTTCCGAGCCCAGGGAGACCCAGTACTTC.

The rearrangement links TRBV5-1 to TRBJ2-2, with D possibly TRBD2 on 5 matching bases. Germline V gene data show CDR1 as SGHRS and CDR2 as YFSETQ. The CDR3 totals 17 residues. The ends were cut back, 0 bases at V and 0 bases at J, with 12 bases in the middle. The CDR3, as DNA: TGCGCCAGCAGCTTGGGGCGGGCCGGGACGAACACCGGGGAGCTGTTTTTT. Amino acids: CASSLGRAGTNTGELFF.

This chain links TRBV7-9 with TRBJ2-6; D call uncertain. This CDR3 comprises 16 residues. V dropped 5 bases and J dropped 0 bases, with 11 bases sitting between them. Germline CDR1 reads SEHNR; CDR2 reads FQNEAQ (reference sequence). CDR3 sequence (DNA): TGTGCCAGCAGCCCCCTGGGGATCTCTGGGGCCAACGTCCTGACTTTC. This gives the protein CASSPLGISGANVLTF.

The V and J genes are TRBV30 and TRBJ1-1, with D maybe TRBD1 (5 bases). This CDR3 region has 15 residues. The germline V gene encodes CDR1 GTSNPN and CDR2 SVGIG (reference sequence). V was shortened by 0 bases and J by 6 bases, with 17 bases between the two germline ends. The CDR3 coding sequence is TGTGCCTGGAGTGTAAAAAAGGGGCGAGTCTCTGAAGCTTTCTTT. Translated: CAWSVKKGRVSEAFF.

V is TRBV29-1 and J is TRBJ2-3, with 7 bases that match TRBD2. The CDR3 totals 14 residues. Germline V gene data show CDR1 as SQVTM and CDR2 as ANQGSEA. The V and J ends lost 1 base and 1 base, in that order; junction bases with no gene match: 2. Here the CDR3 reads CSVEGGGGTDTQYF. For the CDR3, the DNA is TGCAGCGTTGAAGGTGGGGGGGGCACAGATACGCAGTATTTT.

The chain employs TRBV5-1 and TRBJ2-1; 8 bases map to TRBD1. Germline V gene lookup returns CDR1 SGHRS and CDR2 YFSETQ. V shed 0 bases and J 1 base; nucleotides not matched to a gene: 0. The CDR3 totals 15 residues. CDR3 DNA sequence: TGCGCCAGCAGCTTGGGACAGGGGTCCTACAATGAGCAGTTCTTC. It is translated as CASSLGQGSYNEQFF.

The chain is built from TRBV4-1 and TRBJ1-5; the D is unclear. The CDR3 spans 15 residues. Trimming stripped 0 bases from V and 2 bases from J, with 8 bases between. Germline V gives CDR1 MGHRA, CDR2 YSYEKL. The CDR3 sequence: CASSQELQRNQPQHF. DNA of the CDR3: TGCGCCAGCAGCCAAGAACTACAACGCAATCAGCCCCAGCATTTT.

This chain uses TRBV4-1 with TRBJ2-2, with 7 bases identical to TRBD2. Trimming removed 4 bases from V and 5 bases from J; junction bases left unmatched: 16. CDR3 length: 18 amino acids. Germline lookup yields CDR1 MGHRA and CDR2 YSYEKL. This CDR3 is CASSRPPSLAEGTGELFF. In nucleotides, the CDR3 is TGCGCCAGCAGCCGCCCTCCTTCCCTAGCGGAGGGTACCGGGGAGCTGTTTTTT.

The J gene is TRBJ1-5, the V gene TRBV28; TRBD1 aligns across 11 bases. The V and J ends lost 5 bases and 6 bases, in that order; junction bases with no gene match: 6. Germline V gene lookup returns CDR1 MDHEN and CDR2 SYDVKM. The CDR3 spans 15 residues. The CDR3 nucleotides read TGTGCCAGCAGTAGGGGGACAGGGGGGCTTCAGCCCCAGCATTTT. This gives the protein CASSRGTGGLQPQHF. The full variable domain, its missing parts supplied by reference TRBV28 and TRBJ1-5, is DVKVTQSSRYLVKRTGEKVFLECVQDMDHENMFWYRQDPGLGLRLIYFSYDVKMKEKGDIPEGYSVSREKKERFSLILESASTNQTSMYLCASSRGTGGLQPQHFGDGTRLSIL.

The DNA of the CDR3 is TGTGCCAGCAGTTACGGGTATTGGAACACTGAAGCTTTCTTT. Translating gives CASSYGYWNTEAFF. The chain uses TRBV6-5 and TRBJ1-1; D is ambiguous. In germline, CDR1 is MNHEY, CDR2 SVGAGI. V was shortened by 2 bases and J by 1 base, with 8 bases between the two germline ends. The length of the CDR3 is 14 residues.

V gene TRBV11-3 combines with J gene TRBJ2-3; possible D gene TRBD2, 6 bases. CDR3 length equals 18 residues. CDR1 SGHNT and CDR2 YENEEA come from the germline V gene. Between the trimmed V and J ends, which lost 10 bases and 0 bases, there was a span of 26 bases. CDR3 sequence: CATARGRRGHPSTDTQYF. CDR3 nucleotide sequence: TGTGCCACCGCACGAGGGAGGAGAGGACACCCTAGCACAGATACGCAGTATTTT.

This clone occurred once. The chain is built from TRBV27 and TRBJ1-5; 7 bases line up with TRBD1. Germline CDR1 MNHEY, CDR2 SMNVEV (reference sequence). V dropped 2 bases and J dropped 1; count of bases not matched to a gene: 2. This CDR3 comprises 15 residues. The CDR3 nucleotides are TGTGCCAGCAGTTTAGAGGGGGCAAGCAATCAGCCCCAGCATTTT. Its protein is CASSLEGASNQPQHF.

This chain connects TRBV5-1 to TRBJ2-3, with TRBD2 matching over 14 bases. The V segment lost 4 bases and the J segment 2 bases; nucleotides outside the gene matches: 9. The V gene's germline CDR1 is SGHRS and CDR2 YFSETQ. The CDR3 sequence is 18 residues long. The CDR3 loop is CASSPLTSGRASTDTQYF. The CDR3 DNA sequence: TGCGCCAGCAGCCCACTGACTAGCGGGAGGGCGTCCACAGATACGCAGTATTTT.

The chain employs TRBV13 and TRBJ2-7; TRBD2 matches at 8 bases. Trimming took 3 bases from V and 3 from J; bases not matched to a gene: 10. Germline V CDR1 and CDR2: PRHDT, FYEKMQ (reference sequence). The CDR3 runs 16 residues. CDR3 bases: TGTGCCAGCAGCTTCAGGCGGGGGGACTACAGCTACGAGCAGTACTTC. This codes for CASSFRRGDYSYEQYF. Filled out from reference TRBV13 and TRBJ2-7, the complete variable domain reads AAGVIQSPRHLIKEKRETATLKCYPIPRHDTVYWYQQGPGQDPQFLISFYEKMQSDKGSIPDRFSAQQFSDYHSELNMSSLELGDSALYFCASSFRRGDYSYEQYFGPGTRLTVT.